Following are 25 T cell receptor beta chains from one sample sequenced in a study of Graves' ophthalmopathy and Graves' hyperthyroidism. From RNA, the CDR3 regions of TCR beta chains were amplified and sequenced. RT-PCR with HTBI primers came first, then second-round multiplex PCR. TCRdb ran MiXCR on the multiplex PCR reads and lists one entry per CDR3 protein. The table lists 740,000 or so distinct CDR3 sequences, 35% to 50% of them singletons. Sequencing was carried out using peripheral blood. The receptors originated from an adult man with Graves' ophthalmopathy.

Many counts were recorded for this clonotype. At one of its ends the junction is not consistent with the germline gene, which may arise from a read error. The chain joins TRBV10-3 to TRBJ2-7; 10 bases fit TRBD2. The germline V gene encodes CDR1 ENHRY and CDR2 SYGVKD. The CDR3 is 14 residues long. The CDR3, as DNA: TGTGCCAGCAGTTATAGCGGGGGGTCCTACGAGCAGTACTTC. Translating gives CASSYSGGSYEQYF.

There are many counts of this clonotype. Relative to the germline gene, one junction end is altered; a read error may explain this. The chain combines TRBV7-7 with TRBJ2-2; possibly TRBD1 or TRBD2 for D (6 bases each). Germline CDR1 SSHAT, CDR2 FNYEAQ (reference sequence). CDR3 length: 14 residues. The CDR3 coding sequence is TGTGCTAGCAGCTTATCGGGGGCCACCGGGGAGCTGTTTTTT. Its translation is CASSLSGATGELFF.

This clonotype was counted only a few times. A much larger clonotype is one base distant, so this may be a read error. The rearrangement links TRBV29-1 to TRBJ2-7; D possibly matches TRBD1 or TRBD2 (5 bases each). The CDR3 runs 11 residues. CDR1 and CDR2 (germline): SQVTM, ANQGSEA. CDR3 amino acids: CSVAGGEERYF. The CDR3 nucleotides are TGCAGCGTAGCTGGGGGTGAGGAGCGGTACTTC.

This clonotype was counted many times. The genes are TRBV11-2 and TRBJ1-1; the D is unclear. This CDR3 comprises 13 residues. Trimming shortened V by 6 bases and J by 1 base, and 9 bases separated the two germline ends. Germline-derived CDR1 and CDR2 are SGHAT and FQNNGV. The CDR3 loop is CASSSHQNTEAFF. The CDR3 DNA reads as TGTGCCAGCAGTTCACACCAGAACACTGAAGCTTTCTTT.

The chain recombines TRBV7-9 with TRBJ1-1; D perhaps matches TRBD1 (6 bases). The V gene's germline CDR1 is SEHNR and CDR2 FQNEAQ (reference sequence). The CDR3 has 15 residues. Trimming pared 4 bases from V and 5 bases from J, leaving 17 bases between. CDR3 nucleotide sequence: TGTGCCAGCAGCTCACTAGGGGGTGGTTCTACTGAAGCTTTCTTT. This translates into CASSSLGGGSTEAFF.

The chain recombines TRBV19 with TRBJ2-7; TRBD1 matches 7 bases. The CDR3 loop spans 15 amino acids. The V gene end was trimmed by 3 bases and the J gene end by 5 bases; junction bases not matched to a gene: 10. CDR1 is LNHDA, CDR2 SQIVND, per germline (reference sequence). The CDR3 loop is CASSIAGPGGDEQYF. The CDR3 DNA reads as TGTGCCAGTAGTATCGCCGGGCCAGGGGGAGACGAGCAGTACTTC.

This clonotype was observed a handful of times. The chain employs TRBV20-1 and TRBJ2-2; 8 nucleotides align to TRBD1. Trimming removed 3 bases from V and 5 bases from J; junction bases left unmatched: 8. The CDR3 has 15 amino acids. From germline, CDR1 is DFQATT and CDR2 SNEGSKA (reference sequence). This CDR3 reads CSAREQGGGTGELFF. The CDR3 DNA reads as TGCAGTGCTAGGGAACAGGGGGGAGGAACCGGGGAGCTGTTTTTT.

V and J are TRBV25-1 and TRBJ2-3, with no clear D. Germline assignment: CDR1 MGHDK and CDR2 SYGVNS. This CDR3 has 13 amino acids. Trimming left V 4 bases short and J 5 bases short, with 10 bases between. CDR3 in amino acids: CASSGSREDTQYF. The CDR3 DNA reads as TGTGCCAGCAGTGGTAGTCGTGAAGATACGCAGTATTTT.

Remarks on this clonotype: This may be a read error: a much more frequent sequence differs by one nucleotide. The chain links TRBV7-9 to TRBJ2-7, with a possible D match to TRBD1 (5 bases). The germline gives CDR1 SEHNR, CDR2 FQNEAQ (reference sequence). The CDR3 runs to 14 residues. Trimming shortened V by 2 bases and J by 5 bases, and 13 bases separated the two germline ends. CDR3: CASSLRGEADEQYF. Here the CDR3 DNA reads TGTGCCAGCAGCTTAAGGGGCGAGGCGGACGAGCAGTACTTC.

This clonotype was seen a few times. An end of the junction does not agree with germline; a read error may underlie this. The chain has TRBV10-3 and TRBJ2-7, with 8 bases aligning to TRBD1. Looked up from germline, CDR1 is ENHRY and CDR2 is SYGVKD. This CDR3 has 14 residues. This chain's CDR3 is CASSYGQGPYEQYF. In nucleotides, the CDR3 is TGTGCCAGCAGTTACGGACAGGGTCCCTACGAGCAGTACTTC.

With respect to this clonotype: Lacking the conserved final phenylalanine or tryptophan, this CDR3 likely reflects a read error. The V gene is TRBV27, the J gene TRBJ2-7; 7 nucleotides agree with TRBD1. The CDR3 totals 15 residues. Unmatched junction bases numbered 10, after V lost 3 bases and J lost 5 bases. Germline CDR1 and CDR2: MNHEY and SMNVEV (reference sequence). CDR3 protein: CASSFQEGGKDEQYC. The CDR3 DNA is TGTGCCAGCAGTTTCCAGGAAGGGGGCAAGGACGAGCAGTACTGC.

V usage is TRBV7-9 and J usage is TRBJ1-2; no firm D call. CDR1 is SEHNR and CDR2 is FQNEAQ in the germline V gene (reference sequence). This CDR3 region has 12 residues. V was clipped by 5 bases and J by 8 bases, with 12 bases between them. CDR3 loop: CASSRRTGGYTF. The CDR3 coding sequence is TGTGCCAGCAGCCGGAGGACGGGGGGCTACACCTTC.

This clonotype was observed at least ten times. The chain uses TRBV14 and TRBJ2-5; D not certain. There are 13 residues in the CDR3. CDR1 and CDR2 (germline): SGHDN, FVKESK. Trimming left V 6 bases short and J 7 bases short, with 15 bases between. The CDR3 DNA follows: TGTGCCAGCAGTCCGACGATAACGGGGACCCAGTACTTC. Translation gives CASSPTITGTQYF.

This clonotype was found many times. V gene TRBV5-5 combines with J gene TRBJ1-1; 7 bases agree with TRBD1. Trimming removed 5 bases from V and 2 bases from J; junction bases left unmatched: 6. The V gene's germline CDR1 is SGHKS and CDR2 YYEKEE (reference sequence). The CDR3 sequence is 14 residues long. The CDR3 bases are TGTGCCAGCAGTCCCGGACAGGCTAACACTGAAGCTTTCTTT. Amino acids: CASSPGQANTEAFF.

This chain connects TRBV20-1 to TRBJ1-1; TRBD1 is a possible D gene (5 bases). Germline loops: CDR1 DFQATT, CDR2 SNEGSKA (reference sequence). Trimming took 2 bases from V and 4 from J, leaving 14 bases between them. This CDR3 contains 14 residues. CDR3 sequence (DNA): TGCAGTGCTAGAATCTCGGGGGTATTCACTGAAGCTTTCTTT. It specifies CSARISGVFTEAFF.

To note about this clonotype: It may be a read error: a sequence one base away is much more abundant. This sequence joins TRBV10-1 and TRBJ2-5; a weak D match, TRBD2 (6 bases). The germline V gene encodes CDR1 WNHNN and CDR2 SYGVQD (reference sequence). This CDR3 has 12 amino acids. The CDR3 coding sequence is TGTGCCGCCGGCCCGGGAGACGAGACCCAGTACTTC. Translation: CAAGPGDETQYF.

This clonotype was seen repeatedly, ten times or more. V and J are TRBV29-1 and TRBJ2-5; TRBD1 matches at 7 bases. After removal of 6 bases from V and 0 bases from J, the junction contained 4 bases not matched to a gene. This CDR3 spans 13 amino acids. Germline lookup yields CDR1 SQVTM and CDR2 ANQGSEA. The CDR3 spells CSVRGTDQETQYF. DNA for the CDR3: TGCAGCGTCCGAGGGACAGACCAAGAGACCCAGTACTTC.

This clonotype was observed many times. The gene calls are TRBV12-3 or TRBV12-4 and TRBJ2-2; D not resolved. Trimming took 3 bases from V and 12 from J, leaving 14 bases between them. The CDR3 runs 13 residues. The CDR3 here is CASSFSSGRKLFF. For the CDR3, the DNA is TGTGCCAGCAGTTTCTCTTCAGGACGAAAGCTGTTTTTT.

This clonotype was counted many times. The chain couples TRBV29-1 to TRBJ2-2; 9 bases are shared with TRBD1. The CDR3 has 14 amino acids. V shed 7 bases and J 4 bases; nucleotides not matched to a gene: 7. Germline loops: CDR1 SQVTM, CDR2 ANQGSEA. CDR3 nucleotides: TGCAGCGGATCGGGACAGGGTGGCACCGGGGAGCTGTTTTTT. The encoded protein is CSGSGQGGTGELFF.

The J gene is TRBJ2-1, the V gene TRBV2; D gene ambiguous. Germline assignment: CDR1 SNHLY and CDR2 FYNNEI. V was clipped by 6 bases and J by 1 base, with 16 bases between them. The CDR3 runs to 16 residues. The CDR3 sequence is CASRKNTDNSYNEQFF. The CDR3 DNA sequence: TGTGCCAGCAGGAAGAACACGGATAATTCCTACAATGAGCAGTTCTTC.

This clonotype has a count of ten or more. This chain joins TRBV10-3 and TRBJ1-1; TRBD1 matches at 10 bases. The ends lost 0 bases at V and 7 bases at J; junction bases unmatched: 5. The CDR3 totals 15 residues. Germline V gene data show CDR1 as ENHRY and CDR2 as SYGVKD. CDR3 region: CAISESGTGALEAFF. The DNA for the CDR3 is TGTGCCATCAGTGAGTCGGGGACAGGGGCCCTTGAAGCTTTCTTT.

This clonotype was recorded a few times. At one of its ends the junction is not consistent with the germline gene, which may arise from a read error. The V call is TRBV10-3, the J call TRBJ1-4; 9 nucleotides align to TRBD1. Germline CDR1 and CDR2: ENHRY and SYGVKD. The CDR3 runs to 14 residues. CDR3 sequence: CASSLQGAREKLFF. For the CDR3, the DNA is TGTGCCAGCAGTTTACAGGGGGCGCGGGAAAAACTGTTTTTT.

This clonotype turned up a few times. This chain joins TRBV19 and TRBJ1-5; TRBD1 agrees at 9 bases. Looked up from germline, CDR1 is LNHDA and CDR2 is SQIVND (reference sequence). Trimming at V came to 5 bases and at J to 11 bases, leaving 7 bases not matched to a gene. The CDR3 is 13 amino acids. The CDR3 loop reads CASSFGQGKAQHF. The CDR3 coding sequence is TGTGCCAGTAGTTTCGGACAGGGGAAGGCCCAGCATTTT.

In its sample, this clonotype was seen once. The rearrangement uses TRBV6-1 and TRBJ2-7; TRBD1 or TRBD2 may be the D gene (6 bases each). This CDR3 comprises 15 residues. V was shortened by 1 base and J by 3 bases, with 13 bases between the two germline ends. CDR1 and CDR2 from the germline V gene are MNHNS and SASEGT. The CDR3 region is CASSEGAGHLYEQYF. The CDR3 DNA reads TGTGCCAGCAGTGAAGGGGCGGGACACCTCTACGAGCAGTACTTC.

This chain links TRBV25-1 with TRBJ1-3; D call uncertain. The germline V gene encodes CDR1 MGHDK and CDR2 SYGVNS. The CDR3 is 15 amino acids. Between the trimmed V and J ends, which lost 2 bases and 8 bases, there was a span of 16 bases. The CDR3 protein is CASSEDGNYGYTIYF. Written as DNA, the CDR3 is TGTGCCAGCAGTGAAGACGGGAACTATGGCTACACCATATATTTT.